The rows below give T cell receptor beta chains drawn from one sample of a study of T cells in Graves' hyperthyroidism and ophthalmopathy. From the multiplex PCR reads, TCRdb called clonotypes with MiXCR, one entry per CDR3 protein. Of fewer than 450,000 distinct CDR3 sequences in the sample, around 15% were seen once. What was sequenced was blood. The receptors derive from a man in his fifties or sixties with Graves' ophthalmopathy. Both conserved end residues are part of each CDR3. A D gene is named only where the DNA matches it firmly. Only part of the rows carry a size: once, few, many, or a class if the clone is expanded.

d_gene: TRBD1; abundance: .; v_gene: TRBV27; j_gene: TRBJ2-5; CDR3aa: CASRRIPGTGGSETQYF; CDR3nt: TGTGCCAGCAGGAGAATACCCGGGACAGGGGGTTCGGAGACCCAGTACTTC
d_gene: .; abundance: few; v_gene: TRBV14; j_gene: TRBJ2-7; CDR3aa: CASSQDRMGEQYF; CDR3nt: TGTGCCAGCAGCCAAGATCGTATGGGCGAGCAGTACTTC
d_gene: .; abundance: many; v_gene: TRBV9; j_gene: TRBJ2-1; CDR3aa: CASSVRDSYNEQFF; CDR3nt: TGTGCCAGCAGCGTGCGGGACTCCTACAATGAGCAGTTCTTC
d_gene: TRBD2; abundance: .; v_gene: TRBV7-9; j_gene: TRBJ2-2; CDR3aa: CASDLAGGNTRELFF; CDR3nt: TGTGCCAGCGACCTAGCGGGAGGAAACACCAGGGAGCTGTTTTTT
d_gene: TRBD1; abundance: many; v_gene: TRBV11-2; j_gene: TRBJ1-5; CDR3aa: CASSPRQGWSNQPQHF; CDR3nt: TGTGCCAGCAGCCCGAGACAGGGATGGAGCAATCAGCCCCAGCATTTT
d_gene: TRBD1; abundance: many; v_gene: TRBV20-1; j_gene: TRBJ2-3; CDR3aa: CSARDPGQSTDTQYF; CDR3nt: TGCAGTGCTAGAGATCCGGGACAGAGCACAGATACGCAGTATTTT
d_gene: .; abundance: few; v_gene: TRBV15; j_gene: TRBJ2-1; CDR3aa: CATRGGGGSSYNEQFF; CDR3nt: TGTGCCACCAGAGGAGGGGGGGGGAGCTCCTACAATGAGCAGTTCTTC
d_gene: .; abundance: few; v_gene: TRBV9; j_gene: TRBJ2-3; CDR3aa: CASSVDRATDTQYF; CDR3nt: TGTGCCAGCAGCGTCGATAGGGCCACAGATACGCAGTATTTT
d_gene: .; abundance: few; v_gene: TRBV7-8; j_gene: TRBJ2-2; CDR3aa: CASSPLGRTGELFF; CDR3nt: TGTGCCAGCAGCCCCCTGGGCAGGACCGGGGAGCTGTTTTTT
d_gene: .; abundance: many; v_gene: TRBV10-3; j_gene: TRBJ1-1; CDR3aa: CAISEGPSQGATEAFF; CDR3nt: TGTGCCATCAGTGAGGGCCCCTCCCAAGGGGCCACTGAAGCTTTCTTT
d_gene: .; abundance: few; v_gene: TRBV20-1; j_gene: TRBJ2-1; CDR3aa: CSASDLENEQFF; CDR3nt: TGCAGTGCCAGCGACCTTGAGAATGAGCAGTTCTTC
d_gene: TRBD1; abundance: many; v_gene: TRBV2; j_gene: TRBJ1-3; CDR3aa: CASRARDRANTIYF; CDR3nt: TGTGCCAGCAGGGCCCGGGACAGGGCTAACACCATATATTTT
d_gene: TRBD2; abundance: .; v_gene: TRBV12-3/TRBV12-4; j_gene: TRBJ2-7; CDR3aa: CASSSGTSGIYYEQYF; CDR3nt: TGTGCCAGCAGTTCAGGCACTAGCGGCATCTATTACGAGCAGTACTTC
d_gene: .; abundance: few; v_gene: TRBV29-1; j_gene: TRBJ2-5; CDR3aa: CSVVQETQYF; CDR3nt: TGCAGCGTTGTACAAGAGACCCAGTACTTC
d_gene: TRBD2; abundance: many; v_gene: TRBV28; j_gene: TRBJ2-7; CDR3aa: CASSLSGREDYEQYF; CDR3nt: TGTGCCAGCAGTTTATCCGGGAGGGAAGACTACGAGCAGTACTTC
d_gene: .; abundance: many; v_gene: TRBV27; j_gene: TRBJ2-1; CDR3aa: CASSSPIPWSHNEQFF; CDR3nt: TGTGCCAGCAGTTCTCCCATTCCATGGTCCCACAATGAGCAGTTCTTC
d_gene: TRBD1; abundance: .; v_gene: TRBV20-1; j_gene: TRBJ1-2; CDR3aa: CSARDPDRVSGYTF; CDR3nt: TGCAGTGCTAGAGACCCCGACAGGGTGTCTGGCTACACCTTC